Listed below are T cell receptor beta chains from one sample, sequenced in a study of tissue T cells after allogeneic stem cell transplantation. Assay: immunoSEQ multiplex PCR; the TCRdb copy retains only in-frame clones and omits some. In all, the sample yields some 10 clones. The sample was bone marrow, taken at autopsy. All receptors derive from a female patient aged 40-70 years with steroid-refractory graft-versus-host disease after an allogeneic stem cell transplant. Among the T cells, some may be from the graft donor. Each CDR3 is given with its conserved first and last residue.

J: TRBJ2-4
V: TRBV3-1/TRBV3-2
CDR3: CASSLAPPICKKNIQYF

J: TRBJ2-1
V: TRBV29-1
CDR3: CSVEADYASGRAWEQFF

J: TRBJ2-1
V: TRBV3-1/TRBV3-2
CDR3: CASSHDFPDNEQFF

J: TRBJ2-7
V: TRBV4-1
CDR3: CASSQGPAAGLSYEQYF